This is a list of T cell receptor beta chains from one sample in a study of somatic mutations in cytotoxic T cells in rheumatoid arthritis. The protocol was immunoSEQ multiplex PCR, while the TCRdb copy is restricted to in-frame clones and leaves out a portion. The data hold several thousand clones, with about four fifths observed a single time. The sequencing sample was made of CD8+ T cells sorted from blood. Every receptor here comes from an adult with rheumatoid arthritis. Both conserved end residues are part of each CDR3. The order of the fields is V gene, clone size, D gene, J gene, CDR3 DNA, CDR3 protein. D genes are given only for firm matches. The size field is filled for only some rows; it gives once, few, many or a size class.

TRBV5-1	.	TRBD2	TRBJ2-3	TGCGCCAGCAGCTTAAGGGGTAGCGGGAAGAGGAGGGTCACAGATACGCAGTATTTT	CASSLRGSGKRRVTDTQYF
TRBV18	.	TRBD1	TRBJ2-3	TGTGCCAGCACCCCCACAGGGGGCCAAGATACGCAGTATTTT	CASTPTGGQDTQYF
TRBV27	.	TRBD1	TRBJ1-4	TGTGCCAGCAGTTCGATACCCGGGACAGGGGGCGAAAAACTGTTTTTT	CASSSIPGTGGEKLFF
TRBV29-1	once	.	TRBJ2-7	TGCAGCGTTGTTGGGCCGAGGTACGAGCAGTACTTC	CSVVGPRYEQYF
TRBV6-5	.	.	TRBJ2-7	TGTGCCAGCAGTTACGGGACTTACAACGAGCAGTACTTC	CASSYGTYNEQYF
TRBV7-9	.	TRBD2	TRBJ2-1	TGTGCCAGCAGCCCTAGCGGGAGTAGTTCCAATGAGCAGTTCTTC	CASSPSGSSSNEQFF
TRBV7-9	.	TRBD2	TRBJ2-7	TGTGCCAGCAGTGAACACCCTAGCGGGAGGGCCTACGAGCAGTACTTC	CASSEHPSGRAYEQYF
TRBV28	.	TRBD1	TRBJ1-5	TGTGCCAGCAGTTTATCACCGGGACAGATTCCTATTAGCAATCAGCCCCAGCATTTT	CASSLSPGQIPISNQPQHF
TRBV6-4	.	TRBD2	TRBJ2-1	TGTGCCAGCAGCCCCCTGACTAGCGGGACGGGTGCGAATGAGCAGTTCTTC	CASSPLTSGTGANEQFF
TRBV27	.	TRBD2	TRBJ2-3	TGTGCCAGCAGCCATCTTTTATACCCTAGCGGGAGACCCACAGATACGCAGTATTTT	CASSHLLYPSGRPTDTQYF
TRBV6-5	once	TRBD1	TRBJ1-1	TGTGCCAGCAGTTACGATGAGGGGGCGGGCACTGAAGCTTTCTTT	CASSYDEGAGTEAFF
TRBV21-1	.	.	TRBJ2-7	TGTGCCAGCAGCCATCGGGGAAGGGGGGCAGGGGTCGCTGTCTACGAGCAGTACTTC	CASSHRGRGAGVAVYEQYF
TRBV7-9	few	.	TRBJ2-7	TGTGCCAGCGCGGGCGGGGTCAGCTCCTACGAGCAGTACTTC	CASAGGVSSYEQYF
TRBV28	.	TRBD1	TRBJ2-7	TGTGCCAGCAGTTTGCCAGGGGGCTTCTCCTACGAGCAGTACTTC	CASSLPGGFSYEQYF
TRBV6-4	.	TRBD2	TRBJ2-1	TGTGCCAGCAGTGACGGGACTAGCGACTACAATGAGCAGTTCTTC	CASSDGTSDYNEQFF
TRBV23-1	.	.	TRBJ2-3	TGCGCCAGCACCCCCCTACAAGGGAGGGGGAAAACCACTAGCACAGATACGCAGTATTTT	CASTPLQGRGKTTSTDTQYF
TRBV6-4	.	TRBD1	TRBJ2-3	TGTGCCAGCAGTGACTCACAGGGGGCAGATACGCAGTATTTT	CASSDSQGADTQYF
TRBV2	.	TRBD2	TRBJ2-5	TGTGCCAGCAGGTCCGGGACTAGCGGGAGTTACTTGGAGACCCAGTACTTC	CASRSGTSGSYLETQYF
TRBV6-4	.	TRBD1	TRBJ2-2	TGTGCCAGCAGTGACAGGGGGCACACCGGGGAGCTGTTTTTT	CASSDRGHTGELFF
TRBV19	few	.	TRBJ1-5	TGTGCCAGTAGTCTCCGGGAAGTGGTTTATCAGCCCCAGCATTTT	CASSLREVVYQPQHF
TRBV13	few	TRBD2	TRBJ2-1	TGTGCCAGCAGCTTAGGGGCTAGCGGGAGAAATGAGCAGTTCTTC	CASSLGASGRNEQFF
TRBV27	.	.	TRBJ1-2	TGTGCCAGCAGTTGGGGTAGCGGAGGGGGCTATGGCTACACCTTC	CASSWGSGGGYGYTF
TRBV11-2	.	.	TRBJ1-1	TGTGCCAGCAGCTTAGGGAGAACTGAAGCTTTCTTT	CASSLGRTEAFF
TRBV7-2	.	TRBD1	TRBJ1-2	TGTGCCAGCAGCCACCTCCTGGTTCCAAATCCGACAGGGGCACAGGGCTACACCTTC	CASSHLLVPNPTGAQGYTF
TRBV28	.	.	TRBJ2-7	TGTGCCAGCAGTTTTAGCGTGCGAGTGATAGAGCAGTACTTC	CASSFSVRVIEQYF
TRBV6-5	once	TRBD2	TRBJ2-5	TGTGCCAGCAGTTACTCTGGGACTAGCGGGAGTGAGACCCAGTACTTC	CASSYSGTSGSETQYF
TRBV9	.	TRBD2	TRBJ2-1	TGTGCCAGCAGCGTAGGTGGACTAGCGGGGCATGAGCAGTTCTTC	CASSVGGLAGHEQFF
TRBV4-1	.	TRBD1	TRBJ2-3	TGCGCCAGCAGCCAAGGGCAGGGGGGCACAGATACGCAGTATTTT	CASSQGQGGTDTQYF
TRBV11-1	.	.	TRBJ2-7	TGTGCCAGCAGCTCCCGTAGGAATGAGCAGTACTTC	CASSSRRNEQYF
TRBV9	.	TRBD2	TRBJ2-1	TGTGCCAGCAGCGTAGCCCTAGCGGGAGAGAGCTCCTACAATGAGCAGTTCTTC	CASSVALAGESSYNEQFF
TRBV19	.	TRBD1	TRBJ2-2	TGTGCCAGTAGTTTTCGGGACAGGGTGAAAACCGGGGAGCTGTTTTTT	CASSFRDRVKTGELFF
TRBV10-2	.	.	TRBJ1-5	TGCGCCAGCAGGGACCTATATAGCAATCAGCCCCAGCATTTT	CASRDLYSNQPQHF
TRBV7-9	.	TRBD1	TRBJ1-1	TGTGCCAGCAGCATAGAATCCGGGACAGGGGAATGGGAAGCTTTCTTT	CASSIESGTGEWEAFF
TRBV5-1	.	TRBD2	TRBJ2-7	TGCGCCAGCAGCTTGGAGCCGCTAGCGGGACGTTTGTTCTCCTACGAGCAGTACTTC	CASSLEPLAGRLFSYEQYF
TRBV4-2	.	.	TRBJ1-4	TGTGCCAGCAGCCAAGAAGGTGACAGGCCCGGGTTTATACTGTTTTTT	CASSQEGDRPGFILFF
TRBV27	.	TRBD2	TRBJ2-1	TGTGCCAGCAGTTCAGCGGGGGGGGGTTACAATGAGCAGTTCTTC	CASSSAGGGYNEQFF
TRBV19	.	TRBD2	TRBJ2-7	TGTGCCAGTAGTATGGGGACTAGCGGCGCCGAGCAGTACTTC	CASSMGTSGAEQYF
TRBV6-1	once	.	TRBJ2-7	TGTGCCAGCAGGGAACTCGAGCCGGGGGCCGCCTCCTACGAGCAGTACTTC	CASRELEPGAASYEQYF
TRBV6-1	once	.	TRBJ1-2	TGTGCCAGCAGTTCCAGCCCCTATGGCTACACCTTC	CASSSSPYGYTF
TRBV6-1	.	.	TRBJ2-5	TGTGCCAGCAGTGTAGAATTAATGGAGACCCAGTACTTC	CASSVELMETQYF
TRBV7-9	.	.	TRBJ1-2	TGTGCCAGCAGCTCCTATCTAGCAAGTGATGGCTACACCTTC	CASSSYLASDGYTF
TRBV27	once	TRBD2	TRBJ2-2	TGTGCCAGCGCAGCGGGAGGGCCGGGCACCGGGGAGCTGTTTTTT	CASAAGGPGTGELFF
TRBV27	.	TRBD1	TRBJ1-2	TGTGCCAGCAGTTTATCGTGGGAGGGGGCACACTATGGCTACACCTTC	CASSLSWEGAHYGYTF